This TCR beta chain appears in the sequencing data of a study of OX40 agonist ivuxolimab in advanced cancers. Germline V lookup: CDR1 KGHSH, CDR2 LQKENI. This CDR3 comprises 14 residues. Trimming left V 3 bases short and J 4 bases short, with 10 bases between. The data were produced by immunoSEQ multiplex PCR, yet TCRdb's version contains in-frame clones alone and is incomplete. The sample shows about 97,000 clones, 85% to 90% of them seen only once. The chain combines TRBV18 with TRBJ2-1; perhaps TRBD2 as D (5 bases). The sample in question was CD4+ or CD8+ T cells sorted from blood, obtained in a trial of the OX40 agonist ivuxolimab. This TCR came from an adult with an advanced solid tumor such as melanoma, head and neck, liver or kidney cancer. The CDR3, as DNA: TGTGCCAGCTCACCCGACTATCTTTACAATGAGCAGTTCTTC. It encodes CASSPDYLYNEQFF.